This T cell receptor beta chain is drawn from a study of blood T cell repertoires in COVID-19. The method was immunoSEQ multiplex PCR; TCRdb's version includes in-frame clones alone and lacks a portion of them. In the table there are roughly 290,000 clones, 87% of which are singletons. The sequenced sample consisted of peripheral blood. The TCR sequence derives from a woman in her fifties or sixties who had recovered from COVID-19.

The CDR3 DNA sequence: TGTGCCAGCAGCTTGACAAATAATTCACCCCTCCACTTT. Translated: CASSLTNNSPLHF. The chain couples TRBV7-8 to TRBJ1-6; D is ambiguous. CDR1 and CDR2 from the germline V gene are SGHVS and FQNEAQ. Deletions cut 3 bases from V and 5 bases from J, with 5 bases between. CDR3 size: 13 residues.